What follows are 10 T cell receptor beta chains derived from one specimen sequenced in a study of metastatic and nonmetastatic thyroid tumors. Thyroid surgery was performed in patients who had received no treatment beforehand. With MiXCR, TCRdb reprocessed the PCR reads. The sample yields approximately 50,000 clones, approximately 4.1% seen once. Sequencing was performed on blood. All receptors come from a female donor with papillary thyroid cancer or a benign thyroid nodule (not recorded which). Some clones in this sample may be carry-over from other donors' samples.

This clone was counted a few times. CDR3 in DNA: TGTGCCAGCAGTGATAGGGGTTCACCCCTCCACTTT. It is translated as CASSDRGSPLHF. This chain joins TRBV6-1 and TRBJ1-6; TRBD1 might be the D (5 bases). V lost 3 bases to trimming and J lost 9 bases, with 6 bases between them. CDR1 and CDR2 from the germline V gene are MNHNS and SASEGT. The CDR3 totals 12 residues.

In the case of this clone: The junction and the germline gene differ at one end; a read error may be behind it. The same CDR3 can be traced to other DNA sequences in this sample. The chain uses TRBV6-1 and TRBJ1-1; the D gene is possibly TRBD1 (6 bases). Germline V gives CDR1 MNHNS, CDR2 SASEGT. This CDR3 has 13 amino acids. CDR3 DNA: TGTGCCAGCATTGAAGGGGGGAACACTGAAGCTTTCTTT. Amino acids: CASIEGGNTEAFF.

This clone was seen repeatedly, ten times or more. The J gene is TRBJ2-6, the V gene TRBV19; 7 bases map to TRBD1. The length of the CDR3 is 16 residues. CDR1 LNHDA and CDR2 SQIVND come from the germline V gene (reference sequence). V shed 8 bases and J 0 bases; nucleotides not matched to a gene: 7. For the CDR3, the DNA is TGTGCCAGTGGACAGGCAATCAACTCTGGGGCCAACGTCCTGACTTTC. It specifies CASGQAINSGANVLTF.

This clone was detected ten times or more. This chain uses TRBV11-3 with TRBJ1-4, with D unresolved. Germline CDR1 and CDR2: SGHNT and YENEEA. This CDR3 has 15 amino acids. The ends were cut back, 1 base at V and 8 bases at J, with 14 bases in the middle. CDR3 nucleotide sequence: TGTGCCAGCAGCTTAGCTCCCGGGTCCGGGGAAAAACTGTTTTTT. Protein sequence: CASSLAPGSGEKLFF.

The chain is built from TRBV10-3 and TRBJ2-2; the match to TRBD2 covers 10 bases. V gave up 3 bases and J gave up 1 base; unmatched junction bases: 5. Germline values: CDR1 ENHRY, CDR2 SYGVKD. The CDR3 has 17 amino acids. The CDR3 region has the DNA TGTGCCATCAGTGACATTCTAGCGGGAGTGAACACCGGGGAGCTGTTTTTT. This encodes CAISDILAGVNTGELFF.

In this sample, this clone turned up many times. V gene TRBV6-1 combines with J gene TRBJ1-1, with D tentatively TRBD1 (5 bases). CDR3 size: 16 residues. V gave up 0 bases and J gave up 1 base, with 12 bases separating them. Per the germline V gene, CDR1 is MNHNS and CDR2 is SASEGT. The CDR3 sequence: CASSEAIGGGNTEAFF. The CDR3 DNA is TGTGCCAGCAGTGAAGCGATTGGGGGGGGGAACACTGAAGCTTTCTTT.

There are a few counts of this clone. The V call is TRBV20-1, the J call TRBJ2-1, with TRBD2 matching over 7 bases. The length of the CDR3 is 13 residues. Germline V CDR1 and CDR2: DFQATT, SNEGSKA (reference sequence). V shed 1 base and J 3 bases; nucleotides not matched to a gene: 0. The CDR3 DNA reads TGCAGTGCTAGAGGGGACTACTACAATGAGCAGTTCTTC. This codes for CSARGDYYNEQFF.

This clone was picked up many times. The CDR3: CSARTDSNQPQHF. The CDR3 DNA follows: TGCAGTGCTAGAACGGATAGCAATCAGCCCCAGCATTTT. The chain combines TRBV20-1 with TRBJ1-5; D unclear. The CDR3 runs to 13 residues. Trimming removed 2 bases from V and 0 bases from J, with 5 bases in between. Germline V gene data show CDR1 as DFQATT and CDR2 as SNEGSKA (reference sequence).

This clone was detected ten times or more. In the same sample, other DNA sequences code for this CDR3. This chain uses TRBV5-1 with TRBJ1-2; possibly TRBD1 for D (6 bases). Germline V gives CDR1 SGHRS, CDR2 YFSETQ. This CDR3 is built from 15 residues. Trimming stripped 4 bases from V and 5 bases from J, with 18 bases between. CDR3 bases: TGCGCCAGCAGCCTCGGGGGCCTAAAAGGGTATGGCTACACCTTC. Amino acids: CASSLGGLKGYGYTF.

At least ten counts were recorded for this clone. The CDR3 region has the DNA TGTGCCAGTAGTATGTGGGAGCGAGAGACCCAGTACTTC. It codes for CASSMWERETQYF. The chain combines TRBV19 with TRBJ2-5; TRBD2 is a possible D gene (5 bases). The V gene's germline CDR1 is LNHDA and CDR2 SQIVND (reference sequence). CDR3 size: 13 residues. With 3 bases removed from V and 4 bases from J, the gap between germline ends came to 9 bases. The full variable domain, its missing parts supplied by reference TRBV19 and TRBJ2-5, is DGGITQSPKYLFRKEGQNVTLSCEQNLNHDAMYWYRQDPGQGLRLIYYSQIVNDFQKGDIAEGYSVSREKKESFPLTVTSAQKNPTAFYLCASSMWERETQYFGPGTRLLVL.